What follows are 4 T cell receptor beta chains derived from one specimen sequenced in a study of vaccination and CD4 T cells after COVID-19. With the Oncomine TCR Beta short-read assay, DNA from cultured CD4+ T cells was sequenced. TCRdb called the PCR reads again in MiXCR, with one record for every CDR3 protein. The table lists more than 20,000 distinct CDR3 sequences, 60% to 75% of them singletons. Treatment denoted: roughly 11-day PBMC culture with coronavirus spike peptide pools or control peptides (ViraFEST assay). Their antigen targets remain unknown. Sequenced: CD4+ T cells from blood, cultured in vitro. All receptors come from a human donor who had recovered from COVID-19.

This rearrangement joins TRBV27 to TRBJ2-3, with D tentatively TRBD1 (6 bases). The germline CDR1 and CDR2 sequences are MNHEY and SMNVEV (reference sequence). The V and J ends lost 7 bases and 0 bases respectively, with 20 bases between them. This CDR3 has 17 amino acids. This CDR3 is CASTTQQPGHSTDTQYF. The CDR3 bases are TGTGCCAGCACCACCCAACAACCGGGACACAGCACAGATACGCAGTATTTT.

The chain is built from TRBV28 and TRBJ2-7; D may be TRBD1 or TRBD2 (6 bases each). Germline lookup yields CDR1 MDHEN and CDR2 SYDVKM. The V and J ends lost 7 bases and 3 bases respectively, with 13 bases between them. The CDR3 has 13 amino acids. As DNA, the CDR3 is TGTGCCAGCACCGCCGGGGGACACTACGAGCAGTACTTC. It translates to CASTAGGHYEQYF.

The V call is TRBV23-1, the J call TRBJ2-7, with 9 bases lining up with TRBD2. TRBV23-1 is treated as an ORF (open reading frame) with a function not yet certain. The CDR3 extends over 16 amino acids. The V gene end was trimmed by 0 bases and the J gene end by 3 bases; junction bases not matched to a gene: 6. The CDR3 sequence: CASSQSIASGIYEQYF. In nucleotides, the CDR3 is TGCGCCAGCAGTCAATCTATTGCTAGCGGGATCTACGAGCAGTACTTC.

The chain combines TRBV7-3 with TRBJ1-1; tentatively, D is TRBD1 (6 bases). Germline V lookup: CDR1 SGHTA, CDR2 FQGTGA. The CDR3 covers 14 residues. Trimming left V 3 bases short and J 5 bases short, with 13 bases between. DNA for the CDR3: TGTGCCAGCAGCTTGGCAGGGGCTGGAACTGAAGCTTTCTTT. Its protein is CASSLAGAGTEAFF.